The 10 T cell receptor beta chains given below trace back to one sample, sequenced in a study of blood T cell repertoires in COVID-19. Assay: immunoSEQ multiplex PCR; the TCRdb copy retains only in-frame clones and omits some. Among approximately 120,000 clones listed, 75% to 85% were seen once. The sequenced sample was peripheral blood. The receptor source for this set is a man aged 40-49 years with active or convalescent COVID-19.

This rearrangement joins TRBV7-2 to TRBJ2-7, with TRBD1 matching over 7 bases. V shed 7 bases, J shed 5 bases, and the junction held 11 bases outside the gene matches. The germline gives CDR1 SGHTA, CDR2 FQGNSA. CDR3 size: 14 residues. The CDR3 coding sequence is TGTGCCAGCACCGATATTTACAGGGGAAACGAGCAGTACTTC. Amino acid sequence: CASTDIYRGNEQYF.

The gene calls are TRBV19 and TRBJ1-1; TRBD1 matches at 7 bases. Germline loops: CDR1 LNHDA, CDR2 SQIVND (reference sequence). The CDR3 runs to 14 residues. The V gene end was trimmed by 7 bases and the J gene end by 2 bases; junction bases not matched to a gene: 7. The CDR3 loop is CASTPGQINTEAFF. As DNA, the CDR3 is TGTGCCAGTACCCCGGGACAGATAAACACTGAAGCTTTCTTT.

This clone was seen once. The rearrangement joins TRBV19 to TRBJ1-3; the D gene is possibly TRBD1 (6 bases). With 3 bases removed from V and 1 base from J, the gap between germline ends came to 19 bases. CDR1 and CDR2 (germline): LNHDA, SQIVND (reference sequence). The length of the CDR3 is 18 residues. CDR3 coding DNA: TGTGCCAGTAGTATTGGGGGCTGGCAGGGTTCGTCTGGAAACACCATATATTTT. It is translated as CASSIGGWQGSSGNTIYF.

The genes are TRBV5-1 and TRBJ2-2, with TRBD2 matching 8 bases. CDR3 length: 17 amino acids. V gave up 2 bases and J gave up 4 bases; unmatched junction bases: 10. CDR1 is SGHRS, CDR2 YFSETQ, per germline. The CDR3 protein is CASSLLADIGGTGELFF. The CDR3 region has the DNA TGCGCCAGCAGCTTACTAGCGGATATTGGTGGCACCGGGGAGCTGTTTTTT.

This rearrangement joins TRBV5-6 to TRBJ1-3, with D uncertain. Germline V CDR1 and CDR2: SGHDT, YYEEEE. Trimming removed 2 bases from V and 4 bases from J, with 10 bases in between. The CDR3 covers 14 residues. CDR3: CASSLGGSGNTIYF. CDR3 DNA sequence: TGTGCCAGCAGCTTAGGAGGGAGCGGAAACACCATATATTTT.

This chain links TRBV6-2 or TRBV6-3 with TRBJ2-4; D call uncertain. The germline CDR1 and CDR2 sequences are MNHEY and SVGEGT. V lost 5 bases and J 9 bases, leaving 17 bases between the germline ends. This CDR3 has 14 amino acids. The CDR3 sequence is CASSGDSANVIQYF. As DNA, the CDR3 is TGTGCCAGCAGTGGTGACTCGGCAAATGTCATTCAGTACTTC.

The rearrangement links TRBV27 to TRBJ1-6; the D is unclear. V shed 2 bases and J shed 10 bases, with 6 bases lying between them. The CDR3 sequence is 12 residues long. The germline V gene has CDR1 MNHEY and CDR2 SMNVEV (reference sequence). The CDR3 here is CASSLGRSPLHF. Written as DNA, the CDR3 is TGTGCCAGCAGTTTAGGCAGATCACCCCTCCACTTT.

The chain carries TRBV9 and TRBJ1-1; tentative D call: TRBD1 (5 bases). The V end lost 0 bases, the J end lost 4 bases, and 10 bases lay between the germline ends. CDR1 is SGDLS and CDR2 is YYNGEE in the germline V gene. The CDR3 is 14 amino acids. CDR3: CASSVDGGTTEAFF. In DNA form, the CDR3 reads TGTGCCAGCAGCGTAGACGGGGGGACCACTGAAGCTTTCTTT.

This chain links TRBV14 with TRBJ2-7; TRBD2 is a possible D gene (5 bases). Per the germline V gene, CDR1 is SGHDN and CDR2 is FVKESK. The CDR3 consists of 14 residues. Deletions cut 4 bases from V and 4 bases from J, with 14 bases between. The chain's CDR3 is CASSLPGSPYEQYF. In nucleotides, the CDR3 is TGTGCCAGCAGCCTCCCGGGATCCCCTTACGAGCAGTACTTC.

The table lists this clone with a count of one. The rearrangement uses TRBV28 and TRBJ1-2, with D perhaps matching TRBD1 (5 bases). The CDR3 spans 13 residues. Trimming took 8 bases from V and 4 from J, leaving 14 bases between them. Germline V gene lookup returns CDR1 MDHEN and CDR2 SYDVKM. The CDR3 DNA follows: TGTGCCAGCTCCAGAGGAGACAGCTATGGCTACACCTTC. It is translated as CASSRGDSYGYTF.